The present TCR beta chain was sequenced within a study of PD-1 blockade in classical Hodgkin lymphoma. Turning to the study itself: Intravenous delivery of nivolumab at 3 mg/kg to patients occurred every 2 weeks. Overall study results and limits: CD4+ TCR diversity climbed significantly by C4D1, unlike CD8+ TCR diversity. Before treatment, TCR diversity in newly diagnosed patients was reportedly lower than in healthy donors. Similar baseline diversity was found in complete responders and newly diagnosed patients.

For this clone: The antigen remains undetermined.

Germline CDR1 SGHRS, CDR2 YFSETQ. The ends lost 2 bases at V and 7 bases at J; junction bases unmatched: 5. The CDR3 runs 14 residues. TCRdb's copy holds only in-frame clones and misses some; the assay was immunoSEQ multiplex PCR. The data hold about 27,000 clones, with approximately 72% observed a single time. With no exception, relapse followed autologous stem cell transplantation in all patients, and brentuximab vedotin exposure varied. This chain links TRBV5-1 with TRBJ1-4; 7 nucleotides align to TRBD1. This TCR came from a human donor with classical Hodgkin lymphoma. Specimen: peripheral blood mononuclear cells (PBMCs), collected before the second cycle of nivolumab. CDR3 DNA: TGCGCCAGCAGCTTTAGCAGGGGGGGTGAAAAACTGTTTTTT. It encodes CASSFSRGGEKLFF.